Listed below are T cell receptor beta chains from one sample, sequenced in a study of cytomegalovirus exposure and HLA in healthy donors. The table came from immunoSEQ multiplex PCR; TCRdb's copy has only in-frame clones and leaves some out. This table has about 120,000 clones, around three quarters appearing once. Sequenced material: PBMCs. These receptor sequences come from a man between 18 and 35 years old in good health and CMV-seronegative. Both conserved end residues are trimmed from each CDR3.

v_gene: TRBV18
j_gene: TRBJ1-1
CDR3aa: ASSPTWGDTEAF

v_gene: TRBV20-1
j_gene: TRBJ2-2
CDR3aa: SAGVQGELF

v_gene: TRBV15
j_gene: TRBJ1-5
CDR3aa: ATSRGQGENQPQH

v_gene: TRBV7-7
j_gene: TRBJ2-1
CDR3aa: ASSPSAGSGNEQF

v_gene: TRBV9
j_gene: TRBJ2-1
CDR3aa: ASSVSGQSYNEQF

v_gene: TRBV5-4
j_gene: TRBJ1-1
CDR3aa: ASSLGRGRADTEAF

v_gene: TRBV27
j_gene: TRBJ1-1
CDR3aa: ASSLLAGSRWDTEAF

v_gene: TRBV19
j_gene: TRBJ1-5
CDR3aa: ASSGAQGQPQH

v_gene: TRBV4-1
j_gene: TRBJ2-5
CDR3aa: ASSLEPRGTQY

v_gene: TRBV6-1
j_gene: TRBJ1-4
CDR3aa: ASRGQLNEKLF

v_gene: TRBV28
j_gene: TRBJ1-3
CDR3aa: ATRVGSGNTIY

v_gene: TRBV6-5
j_gene: TRBJ1-1
CDR3aa: ASSYSSGSTAEAF

v_gene: TRBV11-2
j_gene: TRBJ1-2
CDR3aa: ASSPIRDRARVNYGYT